This T cell receptor beta chain was captured in a study of beta chain features in type 1 diabetes. Findings and caveats of the study: When Type 1 diabetes patients were examined, their TCRB CDR3s proved moderately but significantly shorter in all four CD4+ subsets. PCR might show a preference for shorter templates, equally across patients and controls.

Turning to this clone: Its target is not known.

Of the isolated RNA, all was reverse transcribed, and so the sequenced material was expressed TCRB transcripts. Method: immunoSEQ multiplex PCR; TCRdb's copy keeps in-frame clones and lacks some. Of some 270,000 clones in the sample, around 7.8% were seen once. The length of the CDR3 is 16 residues. V shed 0 bases and J 8 bases; nucleotides not matched to a gene: 10. Germline CDR1 and CDR2: MNHEY and SVGAGI. Sorting based on CD45RO/CCR7/CD25/CD127/CD95/CD27 separated CD4+ naive, central memory, regulatory and stem cell-like memory cells. Sequencing was performed on central memory CD4+ T cells from blood. This receptor was identified in a woman under 30 in good health. The chain links TRBV6-5 to TRBJ1-2; 9 nucleotides line up with TRBD1. The CDR3 region is CASSYSPGQGPRGYTF. The CDR3 nucleotides are TGTGCCAGCAGTTACTCACCCGGACAGGGGCCGCGAGGCTACACCTTC.